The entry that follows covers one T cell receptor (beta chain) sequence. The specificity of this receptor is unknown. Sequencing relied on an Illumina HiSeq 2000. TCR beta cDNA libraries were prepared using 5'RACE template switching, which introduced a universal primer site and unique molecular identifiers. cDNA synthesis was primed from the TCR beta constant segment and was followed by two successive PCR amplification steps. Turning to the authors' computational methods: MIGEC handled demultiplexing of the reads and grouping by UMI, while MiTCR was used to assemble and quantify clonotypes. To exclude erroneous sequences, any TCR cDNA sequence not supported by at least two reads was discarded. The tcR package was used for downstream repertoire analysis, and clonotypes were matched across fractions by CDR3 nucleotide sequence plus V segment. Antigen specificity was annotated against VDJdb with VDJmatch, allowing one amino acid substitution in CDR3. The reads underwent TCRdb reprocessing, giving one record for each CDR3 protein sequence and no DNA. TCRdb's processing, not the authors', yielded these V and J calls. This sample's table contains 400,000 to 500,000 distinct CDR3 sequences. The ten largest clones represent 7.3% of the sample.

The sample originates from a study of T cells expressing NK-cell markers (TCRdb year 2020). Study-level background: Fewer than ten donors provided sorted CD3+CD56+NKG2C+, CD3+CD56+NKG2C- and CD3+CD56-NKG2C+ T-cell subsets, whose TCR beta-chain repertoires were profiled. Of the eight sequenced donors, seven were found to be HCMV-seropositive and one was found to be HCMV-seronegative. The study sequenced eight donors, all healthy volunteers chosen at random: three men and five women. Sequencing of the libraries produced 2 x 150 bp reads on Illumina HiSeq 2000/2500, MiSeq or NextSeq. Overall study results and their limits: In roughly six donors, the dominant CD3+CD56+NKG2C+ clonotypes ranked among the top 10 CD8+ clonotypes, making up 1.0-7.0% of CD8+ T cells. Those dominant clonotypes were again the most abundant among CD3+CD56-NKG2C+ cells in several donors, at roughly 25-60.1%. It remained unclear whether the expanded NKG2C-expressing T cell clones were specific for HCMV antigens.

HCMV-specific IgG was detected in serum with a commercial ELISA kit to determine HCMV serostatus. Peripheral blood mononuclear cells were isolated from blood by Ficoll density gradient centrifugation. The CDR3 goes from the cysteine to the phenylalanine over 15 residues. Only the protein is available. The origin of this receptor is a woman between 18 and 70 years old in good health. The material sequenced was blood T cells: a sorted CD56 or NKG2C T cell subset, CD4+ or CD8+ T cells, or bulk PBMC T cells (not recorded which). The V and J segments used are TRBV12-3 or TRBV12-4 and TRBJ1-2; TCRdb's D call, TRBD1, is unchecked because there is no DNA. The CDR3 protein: CASNRGGTNNYGYTF.